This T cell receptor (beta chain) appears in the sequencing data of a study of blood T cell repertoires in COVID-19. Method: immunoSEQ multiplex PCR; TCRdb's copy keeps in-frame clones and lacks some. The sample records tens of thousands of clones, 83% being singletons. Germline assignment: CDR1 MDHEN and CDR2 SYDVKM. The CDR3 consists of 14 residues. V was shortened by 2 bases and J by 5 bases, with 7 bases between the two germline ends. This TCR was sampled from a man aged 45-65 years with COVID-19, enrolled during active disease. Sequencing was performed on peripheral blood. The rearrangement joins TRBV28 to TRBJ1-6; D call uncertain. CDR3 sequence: CASSLNNNNSPLHF. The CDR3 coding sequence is TGTGCCAGCAGTTTAAACAATAATAATTCACCCCTCCACTTT. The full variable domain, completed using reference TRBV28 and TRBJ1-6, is DVKVTQSSRYLVKRTGEKVFLECVQDMDHENMFWYRQDPGLGLRLIYFSYDVKMKEKGDIPEGYSVSREKKERFSLILESASTNQTSMYLCASSLNNNNSPLHFGNGTRLTVT.